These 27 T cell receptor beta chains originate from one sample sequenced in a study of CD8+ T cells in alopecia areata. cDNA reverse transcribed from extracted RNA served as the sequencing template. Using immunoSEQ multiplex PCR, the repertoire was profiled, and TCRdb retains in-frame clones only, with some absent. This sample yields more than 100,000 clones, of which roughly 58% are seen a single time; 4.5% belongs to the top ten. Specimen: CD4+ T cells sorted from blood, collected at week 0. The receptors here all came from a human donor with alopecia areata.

The CDR3 sequence: CASSLTSGGTDTQYF. In DNA, the CDR3 is TGTGCCAGTAGTCTAACTAGCGGGGGCACAGATACGCAGTATTTT. The rearrangement joins TRBV19 to TRBJ2-3, with 10 bases lining up with TRBD2. Germline V CDR1 and CDR2: LNHDA, SQIVND (reference sequence). The CDR3 loop spans 15 amino acids. V gave up 5 bases and J gave up 1 base; unmatched junction bases: 3. The full variable domain, in which reference TRBV19 and TRBJ2-3 provide the parts outside the CDR3, is DGGITQSPKYLFRKEGQNVTLSCEQNLNHDAMYWYRQDPGQGLRLIYYSQIVNDFQKGDIAEGYSVSREKKESFPLTVTSAQKNPTAFYLCASSLTSGGTDTQYFGPGTRLTVL.

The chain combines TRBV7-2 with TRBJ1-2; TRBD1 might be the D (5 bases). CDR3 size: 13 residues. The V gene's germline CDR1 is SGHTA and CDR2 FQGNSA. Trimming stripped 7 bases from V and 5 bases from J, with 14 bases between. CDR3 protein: CASTFGARYGYTF. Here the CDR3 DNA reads TGTGCCAGCACCTTCGGGGCACGGTATGGCTACACCTTC.

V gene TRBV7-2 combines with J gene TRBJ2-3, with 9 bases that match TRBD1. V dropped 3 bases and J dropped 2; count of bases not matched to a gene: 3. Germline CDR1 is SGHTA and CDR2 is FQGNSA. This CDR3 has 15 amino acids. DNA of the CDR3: TGTGCCAGCAGCTTCCGGGACAGGGCCACAGATACGCAGTATTTT. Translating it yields CASSFRDRATDTQYF.

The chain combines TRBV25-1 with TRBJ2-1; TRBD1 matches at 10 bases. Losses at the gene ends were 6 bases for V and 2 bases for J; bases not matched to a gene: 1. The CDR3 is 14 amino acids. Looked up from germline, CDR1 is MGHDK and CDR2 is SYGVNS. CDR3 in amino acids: CASRTGGTYNEQFF. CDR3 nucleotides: TGTGCCAGCAGGACAGGGGGCACCTACAATGAGCAGTTCTTC.

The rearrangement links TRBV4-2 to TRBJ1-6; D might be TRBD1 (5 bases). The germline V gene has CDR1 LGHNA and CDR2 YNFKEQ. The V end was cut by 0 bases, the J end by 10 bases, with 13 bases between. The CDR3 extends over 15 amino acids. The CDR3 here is CASSQDVRVESPLHF. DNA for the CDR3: TGTGCCAGCAGCCAAGATGTCAGGGTGGAATCACCCCTCCACTTT.

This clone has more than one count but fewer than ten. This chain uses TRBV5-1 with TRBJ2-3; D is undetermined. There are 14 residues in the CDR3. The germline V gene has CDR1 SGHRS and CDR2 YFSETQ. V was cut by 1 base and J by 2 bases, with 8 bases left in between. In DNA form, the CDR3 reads TGCGCCAGCAGCTTGCTCGGGTACACAGATACGCAGTATTTT. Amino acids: CASSLLGYTDTQYF.

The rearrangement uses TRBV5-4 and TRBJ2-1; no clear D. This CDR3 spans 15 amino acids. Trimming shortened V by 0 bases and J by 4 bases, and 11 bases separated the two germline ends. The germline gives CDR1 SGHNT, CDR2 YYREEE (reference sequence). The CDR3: CASSLEGAQYNEQFF. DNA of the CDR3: TGTGCCAGCAGCTTGGAAGGCGCCCAGTACAATGAGCAGTTCTTC.

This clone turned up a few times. DNA for the CDR3: TGTGCCAGCAGGTCGATAGCCTACGAGCAGTACTTC. Amino acids: CASRSIAYEQYF. V usage is TRBV7-2 and J usage is TRBJ2-7, with D uncertain. There are 12 residues in the CDR3. The V end lost 6 bases, the J end lost 2 bases, and 8 bases lay between the germline ends. From germline, CDR1 is SGHTA and CDR2 FQGNSA.

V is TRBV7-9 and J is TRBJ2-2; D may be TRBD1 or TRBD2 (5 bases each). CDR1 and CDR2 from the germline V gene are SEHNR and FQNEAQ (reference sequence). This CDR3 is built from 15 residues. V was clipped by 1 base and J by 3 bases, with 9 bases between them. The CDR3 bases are TGTGCCAGCAGCTTAGTCGGGACCTACACCGGGGAGCTGTTTTTT. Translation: CASSLVGTYTGELFF.

CDR3 amino acids: CASSNSAGGTYEQYF. The CDR3 DNA follows: TGTGCCAGCAGCAACTCAGCGGGGGGGACCTACGAGCAGTACTTC. V and J are TRBV4-2 and TRBJ2-7, with TRBD2 matching 10 bases. From germline, CDR1 is LGHNA and CDR2 YNFKEQ. The V and J ends lost 5 bases and 2 bases, in that order; junction bases with no gene match: 6. This CDR3 spans 15 amino acids.

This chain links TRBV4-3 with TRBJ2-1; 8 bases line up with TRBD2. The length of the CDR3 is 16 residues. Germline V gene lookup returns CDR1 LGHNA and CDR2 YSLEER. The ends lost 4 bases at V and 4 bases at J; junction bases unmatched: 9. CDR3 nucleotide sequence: TGCGCCAGCAGCCGCCTAAGCGGGGGAGAATACAATGAGCAGTTCTTC. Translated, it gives CASSRLSGGEYNEQFF.

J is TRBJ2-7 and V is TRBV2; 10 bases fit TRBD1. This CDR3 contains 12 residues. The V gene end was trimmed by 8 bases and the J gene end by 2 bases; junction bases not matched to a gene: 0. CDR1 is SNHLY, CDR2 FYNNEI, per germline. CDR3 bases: TGTGCCAGCGGACAGGGGGCCTACGAGCAGTACTTC. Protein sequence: CASGQGAYEQYF.

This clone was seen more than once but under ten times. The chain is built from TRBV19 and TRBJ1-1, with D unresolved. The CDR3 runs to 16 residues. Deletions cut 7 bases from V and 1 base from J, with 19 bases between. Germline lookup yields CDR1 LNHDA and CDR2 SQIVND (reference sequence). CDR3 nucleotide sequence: TGTGCCAGTATTGCCAGGACCCCTCAATCGAACACTGAAGCTTTCTTT. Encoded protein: CASIARTPQSNTEAFF.

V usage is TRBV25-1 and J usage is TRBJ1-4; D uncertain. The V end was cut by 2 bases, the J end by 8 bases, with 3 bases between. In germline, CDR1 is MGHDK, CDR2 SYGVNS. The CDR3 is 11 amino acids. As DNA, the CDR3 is TGTGCCAGCAGTGAAGAGGAAAAACTGTTTTTT. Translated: CASSEEEKLFF.

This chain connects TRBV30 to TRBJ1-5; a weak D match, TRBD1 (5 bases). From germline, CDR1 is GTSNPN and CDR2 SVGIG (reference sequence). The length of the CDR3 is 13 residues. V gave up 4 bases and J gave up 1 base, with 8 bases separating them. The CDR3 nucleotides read TGTGCCTGGAACGGGGCGAGCAATCAGCCCCAGCATTTT. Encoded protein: CAWNGASNQPQHF. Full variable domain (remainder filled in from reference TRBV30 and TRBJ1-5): SQTIHQWPATLVQPVGSPLSLECTVEGTSNPNLYWYRQAAGRGLQLLFYSVGIGQISSEVPQNLSASRPQDRQFILSSKKLLLSDSGFYLCAWNGASNQPQHFGDGTRLSIL.

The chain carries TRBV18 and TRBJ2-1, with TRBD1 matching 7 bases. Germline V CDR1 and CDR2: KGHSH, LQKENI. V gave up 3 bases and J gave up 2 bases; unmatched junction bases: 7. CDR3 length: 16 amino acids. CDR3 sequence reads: CASSPIRQGTYNEQFF. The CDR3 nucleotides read TGTGCCAGCTCACCCATCCGACAGGGAACCTACAATGAGCAGTTCTTC.

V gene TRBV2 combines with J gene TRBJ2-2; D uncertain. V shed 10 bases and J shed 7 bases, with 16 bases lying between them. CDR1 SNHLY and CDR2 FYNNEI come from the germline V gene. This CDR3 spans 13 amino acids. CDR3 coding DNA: TGTGCCACCCGAAATTTGGGGTTCGGGGAGCTGTTTTTT. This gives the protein CATRNLGFGELFF.

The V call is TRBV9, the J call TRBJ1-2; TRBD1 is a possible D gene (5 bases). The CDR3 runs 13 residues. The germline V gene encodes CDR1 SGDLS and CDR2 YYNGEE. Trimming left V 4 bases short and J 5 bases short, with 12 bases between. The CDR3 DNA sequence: TGTGCCAGCAGCCCCAGGGAATTATATGGCTACACCTTC. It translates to CASSPRELYGYTF.

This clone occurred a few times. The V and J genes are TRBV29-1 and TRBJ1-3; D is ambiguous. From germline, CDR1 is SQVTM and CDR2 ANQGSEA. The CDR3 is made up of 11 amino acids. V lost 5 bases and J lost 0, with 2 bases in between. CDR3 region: CSVSSGNTIYF. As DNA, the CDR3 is TGCAGCGTTTCCTCTGGAAACACCATATATTTT.

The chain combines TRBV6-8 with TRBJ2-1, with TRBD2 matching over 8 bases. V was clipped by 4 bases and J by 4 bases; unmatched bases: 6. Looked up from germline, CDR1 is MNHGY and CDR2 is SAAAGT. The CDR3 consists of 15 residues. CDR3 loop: CASSLPGLEYNEQFF. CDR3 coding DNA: TGTGCCAGCAGTTTGCCGGGACTAGAGTACAATGAGCAGTTCTTC.

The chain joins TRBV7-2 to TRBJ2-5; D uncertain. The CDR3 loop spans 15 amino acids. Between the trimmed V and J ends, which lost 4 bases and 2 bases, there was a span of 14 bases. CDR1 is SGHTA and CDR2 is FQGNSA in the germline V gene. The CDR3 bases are TGTGCCAGCAGCTCCCGACTCCCACGGCAAGAGACCCAGTACTTC. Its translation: CASSSRLPRQETQYF.

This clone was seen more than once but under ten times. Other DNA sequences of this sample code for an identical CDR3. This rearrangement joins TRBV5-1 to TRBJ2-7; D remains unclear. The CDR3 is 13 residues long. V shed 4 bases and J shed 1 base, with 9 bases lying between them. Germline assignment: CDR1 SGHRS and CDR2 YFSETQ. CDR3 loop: CASSLTSSYEQYF. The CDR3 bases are TGCGCCAGCAGCCTGACTTCTTCCTACGAGCAGTACTTC.

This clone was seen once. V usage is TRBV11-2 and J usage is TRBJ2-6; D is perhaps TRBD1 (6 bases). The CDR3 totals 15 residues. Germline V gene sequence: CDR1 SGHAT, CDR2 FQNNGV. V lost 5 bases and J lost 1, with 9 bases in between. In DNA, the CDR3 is TGTGCCAGCAGCCCCACAGGGTCTGGGGCCAACGTCCTGACTTTC. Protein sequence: CASSPTGSGANVLTF.

The CDR3 nucleotides read TGTGCCAGCAGCTTGGGTGGGACAACTTACAATGAGCAGTTCTTC. It codes for CASSLGGTTYNEQFF. The J gene is TRBJ2-1, the V gene TRBV5-6, with D possibly matching TRBD1 (6 bases). The CDR3 sequence is 15 residues long. Per germline, CDR1 SGHDT and CDR2 YYEEEE. V was trimmed by 0 bases and J by 4 bases, leaving 11 bases between them. The whole variable domain, remainder taken from reference TRBV5-6 and TRBJ2-1, is DAGVTQSPTHLIKTRGQQVTLRCSPKSGHDTVSWYQQALGQGPQFIFQYYEEEERQRGNFPDRFSGHQFPNYSSELNVNALLLGDSALYLCASSLGGTTYNEQFFGPGTRLTVL.

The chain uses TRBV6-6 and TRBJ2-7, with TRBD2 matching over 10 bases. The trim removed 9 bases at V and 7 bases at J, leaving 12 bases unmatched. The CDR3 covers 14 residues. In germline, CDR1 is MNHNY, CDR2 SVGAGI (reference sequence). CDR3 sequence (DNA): TGTGCCAGTTCGATGAGCGGGAGGGCCCTTGAGCAGTACTTC. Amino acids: CASSMSGRALEQYF.

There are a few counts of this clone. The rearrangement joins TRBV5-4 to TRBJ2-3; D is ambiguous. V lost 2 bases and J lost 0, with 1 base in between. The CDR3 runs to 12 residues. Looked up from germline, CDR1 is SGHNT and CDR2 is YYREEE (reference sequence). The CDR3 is CASSFSTDTQYF. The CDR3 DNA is TGTGCCAGCAGCTTCAGCACAGATACGCAGTATTTT.

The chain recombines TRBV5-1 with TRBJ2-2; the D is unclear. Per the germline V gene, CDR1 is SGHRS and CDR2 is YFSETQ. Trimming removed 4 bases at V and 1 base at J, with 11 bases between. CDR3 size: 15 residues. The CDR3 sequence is CASSVAPLNTGELFF. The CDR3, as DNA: TGCGCCAGCAGCGTGGCGCCCTTGAACACCGGGGAGCTGTTTTTT.